This TCR beta chain was profiled in a study of cytomegalovirus exposure and HLA in healthy donors. The PCR made use of 60 Vbeta and 13 Jbeta primers. Assay used: immunoSEQ multiplex PCR; TCRdb lists only in-frame clones, some missing. Found here are approximately 140,000 clones, around two thirds of them singletons; the top ten hold 1.5% to 2%. This TCR was sampled from a woman aged 18 to 35 in good health and CMV-seronegative. Input material: PBMCs.

CDR3 region: CASTPSTSGTDTQYF. CDR3 coding DNA: TGTGCCAGCACCCCGTCGACTAGCGGCACAGATACGCAGTATTTT. The chain joins TRBV7-9 to TRBJ2-3; TRBD2 matches at 8 bases. The CDR3 is made up of 15 amino acids. Trimming took 7 bases from V and 1 from J; bases not matched to a gene: 7. From germline, CDR1 is SEHNR and CDR2 FQNEAQ (reference sequence).